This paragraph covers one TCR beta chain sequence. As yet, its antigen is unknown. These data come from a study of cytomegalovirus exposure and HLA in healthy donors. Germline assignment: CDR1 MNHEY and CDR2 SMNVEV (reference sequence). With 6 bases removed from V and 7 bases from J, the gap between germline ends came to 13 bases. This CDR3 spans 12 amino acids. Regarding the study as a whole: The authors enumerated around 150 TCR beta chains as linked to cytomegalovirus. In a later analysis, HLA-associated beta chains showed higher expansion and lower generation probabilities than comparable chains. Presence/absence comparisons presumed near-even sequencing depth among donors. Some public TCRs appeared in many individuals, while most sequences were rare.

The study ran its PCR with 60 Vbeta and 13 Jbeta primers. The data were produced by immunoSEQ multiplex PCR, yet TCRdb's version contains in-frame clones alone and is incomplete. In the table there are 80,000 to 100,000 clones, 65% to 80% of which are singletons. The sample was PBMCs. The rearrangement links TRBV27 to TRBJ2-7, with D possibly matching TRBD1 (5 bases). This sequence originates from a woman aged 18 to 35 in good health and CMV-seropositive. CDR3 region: CASRKGIGEQYF. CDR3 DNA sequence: TGTGCCAGCAGAAAGGGGATAGGGGAGCAGTACTTC.